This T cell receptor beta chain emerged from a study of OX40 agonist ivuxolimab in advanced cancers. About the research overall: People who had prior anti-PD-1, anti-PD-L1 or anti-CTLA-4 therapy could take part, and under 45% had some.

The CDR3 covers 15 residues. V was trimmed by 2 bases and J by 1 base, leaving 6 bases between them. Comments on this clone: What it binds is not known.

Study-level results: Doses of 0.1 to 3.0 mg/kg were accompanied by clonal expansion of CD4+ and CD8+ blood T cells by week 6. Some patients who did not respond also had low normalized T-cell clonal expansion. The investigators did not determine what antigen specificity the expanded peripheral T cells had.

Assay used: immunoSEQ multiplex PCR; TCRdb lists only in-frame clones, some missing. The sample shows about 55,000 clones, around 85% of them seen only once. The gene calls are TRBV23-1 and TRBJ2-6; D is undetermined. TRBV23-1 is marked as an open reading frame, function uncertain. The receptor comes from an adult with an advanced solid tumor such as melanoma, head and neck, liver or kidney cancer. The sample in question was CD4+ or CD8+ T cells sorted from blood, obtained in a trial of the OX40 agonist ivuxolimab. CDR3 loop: CASSQGPSGANVLTF. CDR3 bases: TGCGCCAGCAGTCAAGGGCCGTCTGGGGCCAACGTCCTGACTTTC.